This T cell receptor beta chain came from a study of blood T cell repertoires in COVID-19. Study overall: Sites in the United States, Italy and Spain provided acute and convalescent COVID-19 samples. Sources were T cells, B-cell-depleted T cells, or PBMCs; the material itself was cDNA or gDNA.

Methods used by the authors: From reference gene primer amplification, estimates of nucleated cell counts were derived. Using immunoSEQ multiplex PCR, the repertoire was profiled, and TCRdb retains in-frame clones only, with some absent. That table is the source of V, J and clone size, and D and trimming were worked out from the DNA. The table records a few hundred thousand clones, more than 75% of them present only once. The source is a man of 80 years or more with acute or convalescent COVID-19. What was sequenced was peripheral blood.

The CDR3 region has the DNA TGTGCCAGCAGTGAAACCACATCCTACGAGCAGTACTTC. Residues: CASSETTSYEQYF. This chain joins TRBV6-1 and TRBJ2-7; D is uncertain. This CDR3 is built from 13 residues. Germline-derived CDR1 and CDR2 are MNHNS and SASEGT. V was clipped by 2 bases and J by 1 base, with 6 bases between them.